Following are 16 T cell receptor beta chains from one sample sequenced in a study of OX40 agonist ivuxolimab in advanced cancers. TCRdb's copy holds only in-frame clones and misses some; the assay was immunoSEQ multiplex PCR. The table shows 45,000 to 65,000 clones, with around 82% occurring only once. Specimen: CD4+ or CD8+ T cells sorted from blood, collected in a trial of the OX40 agonist ivuxolimab. All receptors come from an adult with an advanced solid tumor such as melanoma, head and neck, liver or kidney cancer.

The chain joins TRBV5-1 to TRBJ1-2; no clear D. The germline CDR1 and CDR2 sequences are SGHRS and YFSETQ. The length of the CDR3 is 13 residues. Between the trimmed V and J ends, which lost 0 bases and 1 base, there was a span of 4 bases. Written as DNA, the CDR3 is TGCGCCAGCAGCTTGGATGTTAACTATGGCTACACCTTC. This translates into CASSLDVNYGYTF.

This clone was seen more than once but under ten times. V and J are TRBV25-1 and TRBJ2-5, with TRBD1 as a possible D gene (8 bases). Trimming left V 2 bases short and J 5 bases short, with 21 bases between. Looked up from germline, CDR1 is MGHDK and CDR2 is SYGVNS. The CDR3 is 17 amino acids. CDR3 protein: CASSEDRGVGRGETQYF. DNA of the CDR3: TGTGCCAGCAGTGAAGACAGGGGTGTGGGGCGGGGGGAGACCCAGTACTTC.

The CDR3 sequence: CASSLSPRSEQYF. The CDR3 nucleotides are TGCGCCAGCAGCTTGTCTCCTCGAAGCGAGCAGTACTTC. This chain links TRBV5-1 with TRBJ2-7; D is unresolved. There are 13 residues in the CDR3. V lost 1 base to trimming and J lost 6 bases, with 11 bases between them. Germline CDR1 reads SGHRS; CDR2 reads YFSETQ. Combining the CDR3 with reference TRBV5-1 and TRBJ2-7 gives the whole variable domain KAGVTQTPRYLIKTRGQQVTLSCSPISGHRSVSWYQQTPGQGLQFLFEYFSETQRNKGNFPGRFSGRQFSNSRSEMNVSTLELGDSALYLCASSLSPRSEQYFGPGTRLTVT.

The rearrangement joins TRBV6-1 to TRBJ2-7; maybe TRBD1 (6 bases). The CDR3 spans 12 residues. The V gene's germline CDR1 is MNHNS and CDR2 SASEGT. V gave up 5 bases and J gave up 7 bases, with 12 bases separating them. CDR3: CASSSGGWEQYF. Here the CDR3 DNA reads TGTGCCAGCAGTAGTGGGGGCTGGGAGCAGTACTTC.

The genes are TRBV7-9 and TRBJ2-1; 7 bases are a match to TRBD2. The CDR3 runs to 15 residues. V dropped 1 base and J dropped 9; count of bases not matched to a gene: 9. The germline V gene encodes CDR1 SEHNR and CDR2 FQNEAQ (reference sequence). CDR3 in amino acids: CASSLVSGWVGEQFF. For the CDR3, the DNA is TGTGCCAGCAGCTTAGTTAGCGGGTGGGTGGGTGAGCAGTTCTTC. Full variable domain (rest looked up from reference TRBV7-9 and TRBJ2-1): DTGVSQNPRHKITKRGQNVTFRCDPISEHNRLYWYRQTLGQGPEFLTYFQNEAQLEKSRLLSDRFSAERPKGSFSTLEIQRTEQGDSAMYLCASSLVSGWVGEQFFGPGTRLTVL.

V usage is TRBV2 and J usage is TRBJ2-5; 7 nucleotides match TRBD2. The CDR3 extends over 15 amino acids. The V gene end was trimmed by 7 bases and the J gene end by 5 bases; junction bases not matched to a gene: 13. Germline lookup yields CDR1 SNHLY and CDR2 FYNNEI. CDR3 amino acids: CASKKGLPVSETQYF. CDR3 nucleotide sequence: TGTGCCAGCAAGAAGGGACTACCGGTTTCGGAGACCCAGTACTTC.

This clone has just one count. The rearrangement joins TRBV5-6 to TRBJ2-1, with 7 bases identical to TRBD1. CDR1 SGHDT and CDR2 YYEEEE come from the germline V gene. The CDR3 has 14 residues. Trimming took 1 base from V and 5 from J; bases not matched to a gene: 3. The CDR3 region has the DNA TGTGCCAGCAGCTTGCCAGGGGGAAACAATGAGCAGTTCTTC. Its translation is CASSLPGGNNEQFF.

The chain uses TRBV12-2 and TRBJ1-1. TRBV12-2 is a pseudogene segment. The CDR3 extends over 15 amino acids. The CDR3 sequence: CASRLHGTENTEAFF. CDR3 nucleotide sequence: TGTGCAAGTCGCCTCCACGGGACTGAGAACACTGAAGCTTTCTTT.

The gene calls are TRBV7-8 and TRBJ2-5, with TRBD2 matching 13 bases. Trimming removed 1 base from V and 6 bases from J; junction bases left unmatched: 5. The germline gives CDR1 SGHVS, CDR2 FQNEAQ. The CDR3 contains 16 residues. CDR3 bases: TGTGCCAGCAGCTTAGGCAGACTAGCGGGGGGCAAGACCCAGTACTTC. Translated: CASSLGRLAGGKTQYF.

V gene TRBV12-5 combines with J gene TRBJ2-5; D may be TRBD1 or TRBD2 (5 bases each). Trimming removed 1 base from V and 5 bases from J, with 5 bases in between. Germline V gene data show CDR1 as LGHNT and CDR2 as FRNRAP. This CDR3 is 12 amino acids long. The CDR3 protein is CASGLGDETQYF. CDR3 sequence (DNA): TGTGCTAGTGGTTTGGGGGACGAGACCCAGTACTTC.

In the case of this clone: Here the CDR3 omits its conserved ending phenylalanine or tryptophan, so a read error is the likely source. No DNA is shown, since the ends of the CDR3 on it are uncertain; the CDR3 is the one TCRdb lists. The V and J genes are TRBV5-3 and TRBJ1-6; whether TRBD1, the table's D call, matches the DNA was not checked. TRBV5-3 is known as an ORF, though its function is uncertain. The CDR3 is made up of 11 amino acids, end residues included. This CDR3 is CARSLQGEKKI.

A single count supports this clone. This chain joins TRBV6-6 and TRBJ2-1, with TRBD2 matching 11 bases. The CDR3 runs 14 residues. From germline, CDR1 is MNHNY and CDR2 SVGAGI (reference sequence). Unmatched junction bases numbered 9, after V lost 10 bases and J lost 7 bases. CDR3 residues: CAIHSGGALNEQFF. The DNA of the CDR3 is TGTGCCATTCATAGCGGGGGGGCCTTGAATGAGCAGTTCTTC.

V is TRBV9 and J is TRBJ2-2; no clear D. The CDR3 runs 13 residues. The germline V and J ends were trimmed by 0 bases and 3 bases, with 3 bases remaining between them. The germline V gene has CDR1 SGDLS and CDR2 YYNGEE. The chain's CDR3 is CASSVVDTGELFF. In DNA form, the CDR3 reads TGTGCCAGCAGCGTAGTGGACACCGGGGAGCTGTTTTTT.

This clone was counted once. The V call is TRBV10-3, the J call TRBJ1-5; D unresolved. The germline V gene has CDR1 ENHRY and CDR2 SYGVKD. This CDR3 spans 16 amino acids. With 0 bases removed from V and 2 bases from J, the gap between germline ends came to 11 bases. The CDR3 region has the DNA TGTGCCATCAGTGAGTCGGATCTCTCGGGCAATCAGCCCCAGCATTTT. Translation: CAISESDLSGNQPQHF.

J is TRBJ1-6 and V is TRBV11-2; tentative D call: TRBD1 (6 bases). The CDR3 extends over 16 amino acids. The germline V and J ends were trimmed by 3 bases and 4 bases, with 13 bases remaining between them. Germline V CDR1 and CDR2: SGHAT, FQNNGV. The CDR3, as DNA: TGTGCCAGCAGCTTGAACAGGGCTTCGTATAATTCACCCCTCCACTTT. Translation: CASSLNRASYNSPLHF. The complete variable domain, with remaining parts taken from reference TRBV11-2 and TRBJ1-6, reads EAGVAQSPRYKIIEKRQSVAFWCNPISGHATLYWYQQILGQGPKLLIQFQNNGVVDDSQLPKDRFSAERLKGVDSTLKIQPAKLEDSAVYLCASSLNRASYNSPLHFGNGTRLTVT.

This rearrangement joins TRBV5-5 to TRBJ1-2; 7 bases align to TRBD1. CDR1 is SGHKS and CDR2 is YYEKEE in the germline V gene (reference sequence). V dropped 4 bases and J dropped 3; count of bases not matched to a gene: 15. The CDR3 consists of 17 residues. Here the CDR3 reads CASSQSPAGGQDYGYTF. The CDR3 DNA follows: TGTGCCAGCAGCCAGTCCCCCGCAGGGGGTCAGGACTATGGCTACACCTTC.